These T cell receptor beta chains were read from a single sample in a study of blood T cell repertoires in COVID-19. Generated by immunoSEQ multiplex PCR, the TCRdb table keeps only in-frame clones and is missing some. The sample records 390,000 or so clones, roughly 90% being singletons. The sequenced material came from peripheral blood. Every receptor here comes from a woman aged 25 to 39 with COVID-19, enrolled during active disease. Both conserved end residues are part of each CDR3. The D gene is left open where the match is weak. Clone size is not always given. Where it is, it says once, few, many or a class for expanded clones.

v_call	clone_size	j_call	d_call	cdr3_nt	cdr3_aa
TRBV7-9	few	TRBJ2-1	NA	TGTGCCAGCAGCTTAGTCGCGGACAATGAGCAGTTCTTC	CASSLVADNEQFF
TRBV6-1	few	TRBJ1-1	NA	TGTGCCAGCAGTTCACGAGACACTGAAGCTTTCTTT	CASSSRDTEAFF
TRBV19	NA	TRBJ2-1	NA	TGTGCCAGTAGTATTGGTGACAACAATGAGCAGTTCTTC	CASSIGDNNEQFF
TRBV6-1	NA	TRBJ1-5	NA	TGTGCCAGCAGCCCAGATCAGCCCCAGCATTTT	CASSPDQPQHF
TRBV6-2/TRBV6-3	NA	TRBJ2-3	NA	TGTGCCAGCAGTTACGCCGGTCCTGCAGATACGCAGTATTTT	CASSYAGPADTQYF
TRBV24-1	NA	TRBJ2-3	NA	TGTGCCACCAGTGATCCCGGGCTAACTTTAGGGGCGCAGTATTTT	CATSDPGLTLGAQYF
TRBV10-1	NA	TRBJ1-1	NA	TGCGCCAGCAGTGGGCAGCGTGAAGCTTTCTTT	CASSGQREAFF
TRBV6-6	NA	TRBJ2-3	NA	TGTGCCAGCAGTTACCCCAGGGGCGGTTCAGATACGCAGTATTTT	CASSYPRGGSDTQYF
TRBV19	NA	TRBJ2-3	TRBD2	TGTGCCAGTAGTATGAGTGCGGGAGGGACCGGGAGCACAGATACGCAGTATTTT	CASSMSAGGTGSTDTQYF
TRBV5-4	NA	TRBJ2-7	NA	TGTGCCAGCAGCTTGGGTGGTGGGTACAGCGAGCAGTACTTC	CASSLGGGYSEQYF
TRBV7-9	NA	TRBJ2-1	NA	TGTGCCAGCAGCTATCTGGGCCCCAATGAGCAGTTCTTC	CASSYLGPNEQFF
TRBV19	NA	TRBJ1-4	TRBD1	TGTGCCAGTAGCTATACAGGGGTTGGGGAAAAACTGTTTTTT	CASSYTGVGEKLFF
TRBV20-1	NA	TRBJ2-2	NA	TGCAGTGCTGGACAGCACGGGGAGCTGTTTTTT	CSAGQHGELFF
TRBV6-6	once	TRBJ1-2	TRBD1	TGTGCCAGCAGTTACTCTCCCGGGACAGGGAGCGGCTACACCTTC	CASSYSPGTGSGYTF
TRBV2	NA	TRBJ2-3	TRBD2	TGTGCCAGCAGCGGGACTAGACTTTCCCAGCAGTATTTT	CASSGTRLSQQYF
TRBV18	few	TRBJ2-1	NA	TGTGCCAGCTCACCCTCGCAGGGTAGGAATGAGCAGTTCTTC	CASSPSQGRNEQFF
TRBV19	NA	TRBJ2-3	TRBD2	TGTGCCAGTAGTTTCGGTCGGGGGGGCCGAGATACGCAGTATTTT	CASSFGRGGRDTQYF
TRBV13	NA	TRBJ2-5	NA	TGTGCCAGCAGCCAGGGTGCTGGTAGGGGGACCCGCGGGGAGACCCAGTACTTC	CASSQGAGRGTRGETQYF
TRBV19	once	TRBJ2-7	TRBD1	TGTGCCAGTAGTATGGACAGGAGCTCCTACGAGCAGTACTTC	CASSMDRSSYEQYF
TRBV11-2	NA	TRBJ2-5	NA	TGTGCCAGCAGCTTAGCTTGGAGGGGGGGGGAGACCCAGTACTTC	CASSLAWRGGETQYF
TRBV5-1	NA	TRBJ2-3	NA	TGCGCCAGCAGCTTCGCGCCAGGGGATAGCACAGATACGCAGTATTTT	CASSFAPGDSTDTQYF
TRBV15	NA	TRBJ2-3	TRBD1	TGTGCCACCAGCAGGGGACAGGGTTCGACAGATACGCAGTATTTT	CATSRGQGSTDTQYF
TRBV7-2	once	TRBJ2-3	TRBD2	TGTGCCAGCAGCTTACGGCCCAGCGGGGGGGCTTCAGATACGCAGTATTTT	CASSLRPSGGASDTQYF
TRBV6-2/TRBV6-3	NA	TRBJ1-1	NA	TGTGCCAGCAGTTACGAGAACAGCGGGACTGAAGCTTTCTTT	CASSYENSGTEAFF
TRBV7-9	NA	TRBJ1-2	NA	TGTGCCAGCAGCCTCCCTAACTATGGCTACACCTTC	CASSLPNYGYTF
TRBV2	once	TRBJ1-5	NA	TGTGCCAGCAGCCTGACAGACAGTAGCAATCAGCCCCAGCATTTT	CASSLTDSSNQPQHF
TRBV29-1	NA	TRBJ2-2	NA	TGCAGCGTTGAGAGGCAGATGAACACCGGGGAGCTGTTTTTT	CSVERQMNTGELFF
TRBV11-1	once	TRBJ2-5	TRBD2	TGTGCCAGCAGCTTAGGTAGCGGGGGGGCTCAAGAGACCCAGTACTTC	CASSLGSGGAQETQYF
TRBV7-9	NA	TRBJ2-7	NA	TGTGCCAGCAGTAGGGACACCCGCCGTTACGAGCAGTACTTC	CASSRDTRRYEQYF
TRBV15	NA	TRBJ1-3	TRBD1	TGTGCCACCAGCAGCGGACAGGGAGGAAACACCATATATTTT	CATSSGQGGNTIYF
TRBV3-1/TRBV3-2	NA	TRBJ1-2	NA	TGTGCCAGCAGCCAAGAATCCCGTTGGGGTGCCAGGGACTATGGCTACACCTTC	CASSQESRWGARDYGYTF
TRBV11-3	NA	TRBJ2-2	NA	TGTGCCAGCAGCGTACAGAGGAACACCGGGGAGCTGTTTTTT	CASSVQRNTGELFF
TRBV19	NA	TRBJ1-4	NA	TGTGCCAGTAGTATACCTAGGGGCCAACAGACTTTT	CASSIPRGQQTF
TRBV9	NA	TRBJ1-2	TRBD1	TGTGCCAGTAGACAGGGTATGGGCTATGGCTACACCTTC	CASRQGMGYGYTF
TRBV7-8	NA	TRBJ1-4	TRBD1	TGTGCCAGCAGCTTAGTCCCCGGGACAGCGGATGAAAAACTGTTTTTT	CASSLVPGTADEKLFF
TRBV6-6	NA	TRBJ1-5	TRBD1	TGTGCCAGCAGACCGGGACAGGACCACGATCAGCCCCAGCATTTT	CASRPGQDHDQPQHF
TRBV2	NA	TRBJ1-2	NA	TGTGCCAGCAGTGGCAGTAACTATGGCTACACCTTC	CASSGSNYGYTF
TRBV12-3/TRBV12-4	NA	TRBJ2-3	NA	TGTGCCAGCAGTTTAGTTCACACAGATACGCAGTATTTT	CASSLVHTDTQYF
TRBV7-2	once	TRBJ2-3	TRBD2	TGTGCCAGCAGCTTAGAACTAGCGGGATGGGTCACAGATACGCAGTATTTT	CASSLELAGWVTDTQYF
TRBV20-1	NA	TRBJ1-2	TRBD1	TGCAGTGCTAGTAGTGGGACAGACCTCTATGGCTACACCTTC	CSASSGTDLYGYTF
TRBV12-5	NA	TRBJ1-3	TRBD1	TGTGCTAGTGATGGACAGGGGCCATTAAACTCTGGAAACACCATATATTTT	CASDGQGPLNSGNTIYF
TRBV3-1/TRBV3-2	few	TRBJ2-2	NA	TGTGCCAGCAGCCCCAGGAACACCGGGGAGCTGTTTTTT	CASSPRNTGELFF
TRBV7-8	NA	TRBJ2-1	TRBD2	TGTGCCAGCAGCCGCGGACTAGCGGGATGGACCTACAATGAGCAGTTCTTC	CASSRGLAGWTYNEQFF
TRBV7-9	few	TRBJ2-4	NA	TGTGCCAGCAGCTGGGACTCGGGACCGACGGTGGGGTACTTC	CASSWDSGPTVGYF
TRBV7-2	NA	TRBJ2-7	TRBD2	TGTGCCAGCAGCTTAGTTGCGGGGGAGCCCTACGAGCAGTACTTC	CASSLVAGEPYEQYF
TRBV10-3	few	TRBJ2-4	NA	TGTGCCATCAGTGAGCAAAAAGCTCCCATTCAGTACTTC	CAISEQKAPIQYF
TRBV5-1	NA	TRBJ1-2	TRBD1	TGCGCCAGCAGCTTGGGGGGGACAGGGCACGGCTACACCTTC	CASSLGGTGHGYTF
TRBV11-2	once	TRBJ1-2	NA	TGTGCCAGCAGCACACGACAGTATGGCTACACCTTC	CASSTRQYGYTF
TRBV14	NA	TRBJ2-1	NA	TGTGCCAGCAGCCAAGTTTCCATTTACAATGAGCAGTTCTTC	CASSQVSIYNEQFF
TRBV6-2/TRBV6-3	NA	TRBJ2-7	NA	TGTGCCAGCAGTTACTCGCTATATTCCTACGAGCAGTACTTC	CASSYSLYSYEQYF
TRBV18	few	TRBJ1-6	TRBD1	TGTGCCAGCTCACCACGACAGGGTAGGGATTCACCCCTCCACTTT	CASSPRQGRDSPLHF
TRBV5-5	NA	TRBJ2-1	NA	TGTGCCAGCAGCTTGGTCGGGAGCTCCTACAATGAGCAGTTCTTC	CASSLVGSSYNEQFF
TRBV29-1	NA	TRBJ2-3	TRBD2	TGCAGCGTTAGAGCGGGGGAGAGCACAGATACGCAGTATTTT	CSVRAGESTDTQYF
TRBV28	NA	TRBJ2-3	TRBD1	TGTGCCAGCAGTTTGCCCCGGGACAGGACTAGCACAGATACGCAGTATTTT	CASSLPRDRTSTDTQYF
TRBV18	NA	TRBJ2-5	TRBD2	TGTGCCAGCACAAGGACTAGCGGGAGCGGAGGGAAAGAGACCCAGTACTTC	CASTRTSGSGGKETQYF
TRBV10-3	NA	TRBJ2-6	TRBD2	TGTGCCATCAGTGAGCGGACTAGCGGGGGGGCGGGGGCCAACGTCCTGACTTTC	CAISERTSGGAGANVLTF
TRBV5-1	NA	TRBJ2-7	NA	TGCGCCAGCAGCTTGGCCACTCACCAGGGCGCCTACGAGCAGTACTTC	CASSLATHQGAYEQYF
TRBV5-4	few	TRBJ1-3	NA	TGTGCCAGCAGCTTGGCGGGGGGCCGCGGAAACACCATATATTTT	CASSLAGGRGNTIYF